The source of this TCR beta chain is a study of T-cell reconstitution after alpha-beta-depleted transplantation in children. General observations from the study: In some patients, recipient T cells and intrathymic progenitors surviving conditioning explained high day-60 diversity. By one year post-transplant, T-cell counts and diversity largely arose from T cells that were newly produced. Alpha-beta T cells about two months after transplant reportedly derived from several hundred expanded graft clones.

A TCRbeta library incorporating unique molecular identifiers was prepared. TCRdb ran MiXCR on the PCR reads and lists one entry per CDR3 protein. Counted here are approximately 500,000 distinct CDR3 sequences, about 11% occurring once; the ten biggest clones make up roughly 2%. Many counts were recorded for this clonotype. No antigen is known for it. Germline trimming cut 8 bases from V and 10 bases from J; bases unmatched to any gene: 19. CDR1 LGHDT and CDR2 YNNKEL come from the germline V gene (reference sequence). The CDR3 spans 16 residues. The origin of this receptor is a child younger than 10 with inherited bone marrow failure, due to receive a stem cell transplant. Sequences were derived from PBMCs, sampled before TCRalphabeta/CD19-depleted stem cell transplant. The chain employs TRBV3-1 and TRBJ2-1; 8 bases align to TRBD2. The CDR3 sequence: CASPVCALGLADEQFF. The DNA of the CDR3 is TGTGCCAGCCCCGTTTGTGCACTCGGACTAGCAGACGAGCAGTTCTTC.